The subject of this entry is one T cell receptor beta chain. This sample is part of a study of blood T cell repertoires in COVID-19. Profiled with immunoSEQ multiplex PCR; TCRdb holds only in-frame clones, not every one. The sample includes approximately 91,000 clones, around four fifths of them seen just once. This CDR3 has 16 residues. Germline V gene data show CDR1 as MNHEY and CDR2 as SVGEGT. Unmatched junction bases numbered 6, after V lost 2 bases and J lost 2 bases. Sequencing used peripheral blood. This chain uses TRBV6-2 or TRBV6-3 with TRBJ2-4; 7 bases match TRBD2. The clonotype was recovered from an elderly woman with acute or convalescent COVID-19. CDR3 bases: TGTGCCAGCAGTTACGGATCCGGGACTACCAAAAACATTCAGTACTTC. Protein product: CASSYGSGTTKNIQYF.